This T cell receptor (beta chain) was recorded in a study of cytomegalovirus exposure and HLA in healthy donors. Across the study: Genotyping of roughly 400 donors showed that 80% to 85% belonged to the Caucasian-associated ancestry cluster. Study-wide points: Some V segments, TRBV6-2 and TRBV6-3 among them, were indistinguishable and were therefore excluded. TCR beta V- and J-gene trimming, according to a later analysis, was linked to a missense DCLRE1C variant.

The PCR was carried out with 60 Vbeta primers and 13 Jbeta primers. Only in-frame clones appear in the TCRdb table, and some are missing; sequencing was by immunoSEQ multiplex PCR. Found here are over 110,000 clones, 80% of them singletons; the top ten hold approximately 4.1%. Germline V lookup: CDR1 SGDLS, CDR2 YYNGEE. The CDR3 loop spans 14 amino acids. V shed 3 bases and J shed 0 bases, with 6 bases lying between them. Turning to this clone: Its antigen is undetermined.

The clonotype comes from a man between 40 and 49 years old in good health and CMV-seronegative. The chain carries TRBV9 and TRBJ2-2; tentative D call: TRBD2 (6 bases). The sample consisted of PBMCs. The CDR3 nucleotides are TGTGCCAGCAGCGGGGGGGCGAACACCGGGGAGCTGTTTTTT. Encoded protein: CASSGGANTGELFF. The full variable domain, completed using reference TRBV9 and TRBJ2-2, is DSGVTQTPKHLITATGQRVTLRCSPRSGDLSVYWYQQSLDQGLQFLIQYYNGEERAKGNILERFSAQQFPDLHSELNLSSLELGDSALYFCASSGGANTGELFFGEGSRLTVL.